This T cell receptor beta chain was obtained from a study of blood T cell repertoires in COVID-19. The germline CDR1 and CDR2 sequences are SGHNT and YENEEA. This CDR3 spans 15 amino acids. V dropped 1 base and J dropped 8; count of bases not matched to a gene: 1. The table came from immunoSEQ multiplex PCR; TCRdb's copy has only in-frame clones and leaves some out. The table has about 530,000 clones, around nine tenths seen once. The material sequenced was peripheral blood. The sequence came from a woman between 50 and 59 years old with COVID-19, enrolled during active disease. The rearrangement joins TRBV11-3 to TRBJ2-1; the match to TRBD2 covers 14 bases. The chain's CDR3 is CASSLGLAGGHEQFF. CDR3 nucleotides: TGTGCCAGCAGCTTAGGACTAGCGGGGGGGCATGAGCAGTTCTTC.